This T cell receptor beta chain was retrieved from a study of cytomegalovirus exposure and HLA in healthy donors. The PCR employed 60 Vbeta primers together with 13 Jbeta primers. TCRdb's table, derived via immunoSEQ multiplex PCR, lists solely in-frame clones and lacks some. The sample includes 170,000 or so clones, around 86% seen only once; the top ten take more than 1.5%. The sequenced sample was PBMCs. This receptor was taken from a man aged 50 to 59 in good health and CMV-seronegative.

CDR3 sequence (DNA): TGTGCCAGCAGCTTCACAGGAGGGACCAATCAGCCCCAGCATTTT. Amino acids: CASSFTGGTNQPQHF. The chain combines TRBV7-2 with TRBJ1-5, with TRBD1 as a possible D gene (5 bases). V dropped 3 bases and J dropped 3 bases, with 12 bases sitting between them. Germline V CDR1 and CDR2: SGHTA, FQGNSA. The CDR3 is made up of 15 amino acids.